Each of the 27 T cell receptor beta chains below was sequenced from the same sample in a study of naive and memory T cell subsets. Study-wide findings and caveats: Naive repertoires, especially CD8, held a few larger clonotypes, possibly memory cells re-expressing CD45RA.

An equimolar mix of two oligonucleotides served as the beta constant-region primer for TRBC1 and TRBC2. Four rounds of PCR amplified the ligated cDNA using nested alpha and beta constant-region primers plus SP2. TCRdb re-analysed the UMI-ligation and nested PCR reads in MiXCR, keeping a single row per CDR3 protein. The data contain some 82,000 distinct CDR3 sequences, around 11% of them singletons. These receptors' targets are unknown. Material: naive CD4+ T cells from blood. The receptors here all came from a human donor in good health.

This clonotype was seen more than once but under ten times. This chain joins TRBV29-1 and TRBJ2-7, with D hard to call. With 4 bases removed from V and 6 bases from J, the gap between germline ends came to 10 bases. The CDR3 contains 11 residues. Germline CDR1 reads SQVTM; CDR2 reads ANQGSEA. In DNA, the CDR3 is TGCAGCGTTGTCAGAGAAACCGAGCAGTACTTC. Translation: CSVVRETEQYF.

This clonotype was observed many times. V gene TRBV4-3 combines with J gene TRBJ2-3, with D perhaps TRBD2 (6 bases). This CDR3 contains 17 residues. Germline-derived CDR1 and CDR2 are LGHNA and YSLEER. The V end was cut by 1 base, the J end by 0 bases, with 14 bases between. CDR3 in DNA: TGCGCCAGCAGCCAAGGGAGGGTCGGTAGCAGCACAGATACGCAGTATTTT. Encoded protein: CASSQGRVGSSTDTQYF.

This clonotype has a handful of counts. CDR3 loop: CASSLGDTAYEQYF. CDR3 in DNA: TGTGCCAGCTCACTAGGGGACACCGCCTACGAGCAGTACTTC. The rearrangement joins TRBV18 to TRBJ2-7, with D perhaps matching TRBD1 (6 bases). Trimming took off 4 bases at V and 2 bases at J, with 12 bases between the two ends. Germline-derived CDR1 and CDR2 are KGHSH and LQKENI. CDR3 length equals 14 residues.

The chain employs TRBV6-5 and TRBJ1-1; possibly TRBD1 for D (6 bases). Trimming took 6 bases from V and 1 from J, leaving 12 bases between them. CDR1 is MNHEY and CDR2 is SVGAGI in the germline V gene. The CDR3 is 14 residues long. The chain's CDR3 is CASRPSRGNTEAFF. For the CDR3, the DNA is TGTGCCAGCAGACCCAGCAGGGGGAACACTGAAGCTTTCTTT.

This clonotype was seen at least ten times. This sequence joins TRBV29-1 and TRBJ1-1, with D perhaps TRBD1 (5 bases). Germline lookup yields CDR1 SQVTM and CDR2 ANQGSEA. The CDR3 runs to 15 residues. V lost 4 bases and J 0 bases, leaving 15 bases between the germline ends. The CDR3 DNA reads as TGCAGCGTTGTTCGAGAGGGACTTATGAACACTGAAGCTTTCTTT. This sequence encodes CSVVREGLMNTEAFF.

V usage is TRBV29-1 and J usage is TRBJ1-1, with D hard to call. The length of the CDR3 is 14 residues. Trimming removed 4 bases at V and 1 base at J, with 13 bases between. Germline loops: CDR1 SQVTM, CDR2 ANQGSEA. The CDR3 loop is CSVGARGGNTEAFF. The DNA for the CDR3 is TGCAGCGTTGGCGCTCGAGGAGGGAACACTGAAGCTTTCTTT.

This clonotype was detected ten times or more. The chain is built from TRBV6-2 or TRBV6-3 and TRBJ2-1; maybe TRBD2 (5 bases). The germline CDR1 and CDR2 sequences are MNHEY and SVGEGT. The CDR3 is 13 residues long. Trimming cost V 8 bases and J 4 bases, with 12 bases left between them. This CDR3 is CASSGSWYNEQFF. CDR3 in DNA: TGTGCCAGCTCTGGGAGTTGGTACAATGAGCAGTTCTTC.

This clonotype has more than one count but fewer than ten. The rearrangement links TRBV14 to TRBJ2-7; TRBD1 agrees at 9 bases. The CDR3 totals 16 residues. V gave up 2 bases and J gave up 3 bases; unmatched junction bases: 8. The germline gives CDR1 SGHDN, CDR2 FVKESK. In DNA, the CDR3 is TGTGCCAGCAGCCAACTCCCGGGACAGGGAGGCTACGAGCAGTACTTC. Its protein is CASSQLPGQGGYEQYF.

This CDR3 reads CASSSDRGGGRNTIYF. For the CDR3, the DNA is TGTGCCAGCAGCAGCGACAGGGGAGGCGGGAGAAACACCATATATTTT. The rearrangement joins TRBV9 to TRBJ1-3; 8 bases fit TRBD1. V trimming: 4 bases; J trimming: 5 bases; junction bases outside the gene matches: 11. The CDR3 is made up of 16 amino acids. Germline CDR1 is SGDLS and CDR2 is YYNGEE.

This rearrangement joins TRBV5-1 to TRBJ2-7; 7 nucleotides line up with TRBD1. Losses at the gene ends were 4 bases for V and 4 bases for J; bases not matched to a gene: 5. This CDR3 contains 13 residues. From germline, CDR1 is SGHRS and CDR2 YFSETQ. CDR3 in DNA: TGCGCCAGCAGCACCGGGACAGAATACGAGCAGTACTTC. As protein: CASSTGTEYEQYF.

This clonotype was observed a handful of times. The chain recombines TRBV29-1 with TRBJ2-1; tentatively, D is TRBD2 (5 bases). The CDR3 extends over 17 amino acids. CDR1 is SQVTM and CDR2 is ANQGSEA in the germline V gene. V was shortened by 7 bases and J by 7 bases, with 29 bases between the two germline ends. The CDR3 nucleotides are TGCAGCGCCGGAAATCCTCGGGGTTTGGATCGTCGTAATGAGCAGTTCTTC. Protein sequence: CSAGNPRGLDRRNEQFF.

This clonotype was seen repeatedly, ten times or more. The chain carries TRBV12-3 or TRBV12-4 and TRBJ2-1, with D perhaps matching TRBD1 (6 bases). There are 13 residues in the CDR3. V was clipped by 10 bases and J by 9 bases, with 19 bases between them. As DNA, the CDR3 is TGTGCCACATACGCGCCAGGGGCCGGTGAGCAGTTCTTC. As protein: CATYAPGAGEQFF.

In this sample, this clonotype turned up a few times. V usage is TRBV2 and J usage is TRBJ2-5, with 12 bases that match TRBD2. J gave up 1 base and V 7 bases, and 4 bases lay outside the gene matches. Germline V CDR1 and CDR2: SNHLY, FYNNEI. The CDR3 consists of 15 residues. Here the CDR3 DNA reads TGTGCCAGCATTCGGACTAGCGGGACCCAAGAGACCCAGTACTTC. It encodes CASIRTSGTQETQYF.

This rearrangement joins TRBV20-1 to TRBJ2-1; TRBD2 matches 8 bases. Looked up from germline, CDR1 is DFQATT and CDR2 is SNEGSKA (reference sequence). The length of the CDR3 is 13 residues. V lost 3 bases to trimming and J lost 9 bases; unmatched junction nucleotides: 7. In nucleotides, the CDR3 is TGCAGTGCTAGGGGGACTAGTTTGGGTGAGCAGTTCTTC. Its translation is CSARGTSLGEQFF.

The V and J genes are TRBV7-2 and TRBJ2-5; 10 nucleotides agree with TRBD1. The V segment lost 5 bases and the J segment 5 bases; nucleotides outside the gene matches: 2. The CDR3 extends over 13 amino acids. Germline CDR1 SGHTA, CDR2 FQGNSA. The CDR3 DNA sequence: TGTGCCAGCAGCGCGGACAGGGGGGAGACCCAGTACTTC. Its protein is CASSADRGETQYF.

The CDR3 protein is CARTGASYEQYF. DNA for the CDR3: TGTGCCAGGACAGGAGCCTCCTACGAGCAGTACTTC. The genes are TRBV6-2 or TRBV6-3 and TRBJ2-7; D is possibly TRBD1 (6 bases). Trimming stripped 9 bases from V and 0 bases from J, with 9 bases between. The CDR3 sequence is 12 residues long. The V gene's germline CDR1 is MNHEY and CDR2 SVGEGT.

This sequence joins TRBV27 and TRBJ2-7; D remains ambiguous. Germline assignment: CDR1 MNHEY and CDR2 SMNVEV (reference sequence). Trimming removed 5 bases at V and 1 base at J, with 12 bases between. The CDR3 is made up of 14 amino acids. In DNA, the CDR3 is TGTGCCAGCAGTCCAAGACCGACATCCTACGAGCAGTACTTC. Its protein is CASSPRPTSYEQYF.

This clonotype was found a few times. The rearrangement joins TRBV20-1 to TRBJ2-3; D is perhaps TRBD1 (5 bases). CDR1 and CDR2 from the germline V gene are DFQATT and SNEGSKA (reference sequence). Trimming left V 6 bases short and J 6 bases short, with 19 bases between. The CDR3 extends over 14 amino acids. This CDR3 reads CSAPRTPNGDTQYF. The DNA of the CDR3 is TGCAGTGCCCCGAGGACACCAAACGGGGATACGCAGTATTTT.

The V and J genes are TRBV29-1 and TRBJ2-1; the D is unclear. Germline lookup yields CDR1 SQVTM and CDR2 ANQGSEA. V dropped 5 bases and J dropped 8 bases, with 13 bases sitting between them. The CDR3 runs 12 residues. The CDR3 protein is CSVNSPRDEQFF. The CDR3 DNA is TGCAGCGTTAATTCCCCCCGTGATGAGCAGTTCTTC.

This clonotype was found many times. V is TRBV28 and J is TRBJ1-5; no definite D call. The CDR3 is made up of 17 amino acids. The V gene lost 3 bases and the J gene lost 1 base, with 16 bases spanning the gap. Germline V CDR1 and CDR2: MDHEN, SYDVKM. The CDR3 DNA reads TGTGCCAGCAGTTTCCCGGCCCAACAACAGAGCAATCAGCCCCAGCATTTT. Its protein is CASSFPAQQQSNQPQHF.

The table lists this clonotype with many counts. The chain employs TRBV29-1 and TRBJ2-3; D is tentatively TRBD1 or TRBD2 (6 bases each). The length of the CDR3 is 14 residues. V was pared by 2 bases and J by 4 bases, with 13 bases between. Germline CDR1 reads SQVTM; CDR2 reads ANQGSEA. The CDR3 nucleotides read TGCAGCGTTGAACAGGGGAGGCATTCAGATACGCAGTATTTT. Its protein product is CSVEQGRHSDTQYF.

The V call is TRBV20-1, the J call TRBJ2-7; D call uncertain. The CDR3 runs 14 residues. V dropped 5 bases and J dropped 1 base, with 15 bases sitting between them. Germline lookup yields CDR1 DFQATT and CDR2 SNEGSKA (reference sequence). The chain's CDR3 is CSAPTGPLSYEQYF. CDR3 nucleotides: TGCAGTGCTCCTACTGGACCGTTGTCCTACGAGCAGTACTTC.

This clonotype was seen ten or more times. The J gene is TRBJ2-5, the V gene TRBV6-5, with D unresolved. Deletions cut 6 bases from V and 5 bases from J, with 10 bases between. The CDR3 contains 12 residues. From germline, CDR1 is MNHEY and CDR2 SVGAGI. CDR3 coding DNA: TGTGCCAGCAGCATCCCTCTTGAGACCCAGTACTTC. Its protein is CASSIPLETQYF.

V and J are TRBV19 and TRBJ2-5; 10 nucleotides align to TRBD2. The CDR3 totals 16 residues. V gave up 6 bases and J gave up 5 bases; unmatched junction bases: 12. Germline V gene sequence: CDR1 LNHDA, CDR2 SQIVND (reference sequence). The CDR3 region has the DNA TGTGCCAGTAGAGCCCCGGGACTAGCGAGTCTGGAGACCCAGTACTTC. This codes for CASRAPGLASLETQYF.

This clonotype was recorded at least ten times. The chain links TRBV20-1 to TRBJ2-7, with TRBD2 matching 7 bases. This CDR3 contains 13 residues. The junction had 2 bases not matched to a gene; V was cut back by 3 bases and J by 0 bases. Germline loops: CDR1 DFQATT, CDR2 SNEGSKA (reference sequence). CDR3 DNA sequence: TGCAGTGCTAGGGGCGGGAGCTCCTACGAGCAGTACTTC. It specifies CSARGGSSYEQYF.

In its sample, this clonotype was seen a few times. The chain recombines TRBV6-2 or TRBV6-3 with TRBJ2-2; 8 nucleotides match TRBD2. V shed 7 bases, J shed 0 bases, and the junction held 13 bases outside the gene matches. Germline V gene lookup returns CDR1 MNHEY and CDR2 SVGEGT. CDR3 length equals 18 residues. This chain's CDR3 is CASTGGVRARANTGELFF. In DNA form, the CDR3 reads TGTGCCAGCACGGGAGGGGTTCGGGCGAGAGCGAACACCGGGGAGCTGTTTTTT.

Many counts were recorded for this clonotype. V usage is TRBV20-1 and J usage is TRBJ1-2; 8 nucleotides agree with TRBD1. This CDR3 contains 14 residues. Trimming at V came to 0 bases and at J to 8 bases, leaving 8 bases not matched to a gene. Per the germline V gene, CDR1 is DFQATT and CDR2 is SNEGSKA (reference sequence). The CDR3 here is CSAREDRVLGGYTF. As DNA, the CDR3 is TGCAGTGCTAGAGAGGACAGGGTACTTGGCGGCTACACCTTC.